Listed below are T cell receptor beta chains from one sample, sequenced in a study of shared clonotypes between healthy human individuals. Some clones are missing from TCRdb's copy, which holds only in-frame ones; the method was immunoSEQ multiplex PCR. There are about 1 million clones in the sample; approximately 68% occur only once, and about 1.5% lies in the top ten. What was sequenced was memory CD4+ T cells sorted from blood. All receptors derive from a man aged 18 to 29 in good health. The CDR3 runs from the conserved cysteine through the conserved F or W. The D gene is left open where the match is weak. Some rows mark clone size as missing; the rest say once, few, many or name a class of expanded clone.

clone_size	v_call	j_call	d_call	cdr3_aa	cdr3_nt
-	TRBV11-2	TRBJ2-1	-	CASSLGGGSYNEQFF	TGTGCCAGCAGCTTAGGTGGGGGCTCCTACAATGAGCAGTTCTTC
-	TRBV19	TRBJ1-2	-	CASSPGNYGYTF	TGTGCCAGTAGTCCGGGCAACTATGGCTACACCTTC
-	TRBV7-6	TRBJ2-2	-	CAGRQSPDTGELFF	TGTGCCGGAAGACAGTCTCCGGACACCGGGGAGCTGTTTTTT
-	TRBV5-4	TRBJ2-5	TRBD2	CASSPGLAGGQETQYF	TGTGCCAGCAGCCCTGGACTAGCGGGAGGGCAAGAGACCCAGTACTTC
-	TRBV5-8	TRBJ1-5	-	CASSLEQGGLNQPQHF	TGTGCCAGCAGCTTGGAACAGGGCGGTTTAAATCAGCCCCAGCATTTT
-	TRBV30	TRBJ1-4	-	CAWTTRRSGNEKLFF	TGTGCCTGGACCACACGAAGGAGTGGTAATGAAAAACTGTTTTTT
-	TRBV5-1	TRBJ2-6	-	CASSLATSSGANVLTF	TGCGCCAGCAGCTTGGCCACAAGCTCTGGGGCCAACGTCCTGACTTTC
-	TRBV14	TRBJ1-6	-	CASTSRYNSPLHF	TGTGCCAGCACTTCCAGATATAATTCACCCCTCCACTTT
-	TRBV6-5	TRBJ2-3	TRBD2	CASRGLASTDTQYF	TGTGCCAGCAGGGGACTAGCTTCCACAGATACGCAGTATTTT
-	TRBV28	TRBJ2-3	TRBD1	CASHDRGRTDTQYF	TGTGCCAGCCACGACAGGGGGCGTACAGATACGCAGTATTTT
-	TRBV9	TRBJ1-6	-	CASRARTENSPLHF	TGTGCCAGCAGGGCCAGGACAGAGAATTCACCCCTCCACTTT
-	TRBV7-2	TRBJ1-1	-	CASSPRYNTEAFF	TGTGCCAGCAGCCCGAGATACAACACTGAAGCTTTCTTT
-	TRBV5-6	TRBJ2-1	TRBD2	CASSEMGLAGHNEQFF	TGTGCCAGCAGCGAGATGGGACTAGCGGGACACAATGAGCAGTTCTTC
-	TRBV4-1	TRBJ1-3	-	CASSQEGIGNTIYF	TGCGCCAGCAGCCAAGAGGGGATTGGAAACACCATATATTTT
-	TRBV7-2	TRBJ1-2	-	CASSLASGARGYTF	TGTGCCAGCAGCTTAGCGAGTGGGGCGAGAGGCTACACCTTC
-	TRBV5-1	TRBJ2-2	-	CASSLDWTGELFF	TGCGCCAGCAGCTTGGATTGGACCGGGGAGCTGTTTTTT
-	TRBV5-6	TRBJ1-1	TRBD1	CASSFDRGLSTEAFF	TGTGCCAGCAGCTTCGACAGGGGTTTGAGCACTGAAGCTTTCTTT
-	TRBV5-1	TRBJ2-5	TRBD2	CASSSLAGVGKTQYF	TGCGCCAGCAGCTCCCTAGCGGGAGTAGGAAAGACCCAGTACTTC
-	TRBV9	TRBJ1-6	-	CASSERGSADSPLHF	TGTGCCAGCAGCGAAAGAGGGTCTGCCGATTCACCCCTCCACTTT
-	TRBV11-2	TRBJ2-3	TRBD2	CASSLLPLAGGLTDTQYF	TGTGCCAGCAGCTTGTTACCCTTAGCGGGGGGGTTGACAGATACGCAGTATTTT
-	TRBV30	TRBJ2-1	-	CVISRGTPNEQFF	TGTGTAATTTCCCGGGGGACTCCTAATGAGCAGTTCTTC
-	TRBV6-5	TRBJ1-2	-	CASRPPTGSYGYTF	TGTGCCAGCAGACCACCTACAGGGTCGTATGGCTACACCTTC
-	TRBV18	TRBJ1-4	-	CASSPAGFPEKLFF	TGTGCCAGCTCACCGGCGGGGTTTCCCGAAAAACTGTTTTTT
-	TRBV7-8	TRBJ2-1	TRBD2	CASSLNSASGSTEQFF	TGTGCCAGCAGCTTAAATTCGGCTAGCGGGAGCACTGAGCAGTTCTTC
once	TRBV6-1	TRBJ2-1	-	CAISSGTWDNEQFF	TGTGCCATTTCGTCCGGGACGTGGGACAATGAGCAGTTCTTC
-	TRBV6-1	TRBJ1-2	-	CASTNAGMTARGYTF	TGTGCCAGCACTAATGCCGGGATGACAGCTCGGGGCTACACCTTC
once	TRBV6-5	TRBJ2-3	-	CASTKPPSSDTQYF	TGTGCCAGCACCAAACCCCCATCGTCGGATACGCAGTATTTT
many	TRBV5-4	TRBJ1-1	-	CASSFFPAVMNTEAFF	TGTGCCAGCAGCTTCTTTCCCGCAGTCATGAACACTGAAGCTTTCTTT
-	TRBV28	TRBJ2-5	TRBD1	CASSQGDQETQYF	TGTGCCAGCAGCCAGGGGGACCAAGAGACCCAGTACTTC
-	TRBV7-9	TRBJ2-7	-	CASSSSNPYEQYF	TGTGCCAGCAGCTCGTCGAATCCCTACGAGCAGTACTTC
-	TRBV5-1	TRBJ2-7	-	CASSFWGVSEQYF	TGCGCCAGCAGCTTCTGGGGAGTAAGTGAGCAGTACTTC
-	TRBV29-1	TRBJ1-1	-	CSVEKLSGRNTEAFF	TGCAGCGTTGAAAAGCTGTCAGGGAGAAACACTGAAGCTTTCTTT
-	TRBV20-1	TRBJ1-1	-	CSAPGGRAFF	TGCAGTGCACCCGGTGGGAGGGCTTTCTTT
-	TRBV27	TRBJ1-5	TRBD1	CASSRGTGGNNQPQHF	TGTGCCAGCAGTCGAGGGACAGGGGGAAATAATCAGCCCCAGCATTTT
-	TRBV5-1	TRBJ1-2	-	CASSLKANYGYTF	TGCGCCAGCAGCTTGAAAGCTAACTATGGCTACACCTTC
-	TRBV7-2	TRBJ2-5	TRBD1	CASSRQGFQETQYF	TGTGCCAGCAGCAGACAGGGGTTCCAAGAGACCCAGTACTTC
-	TRBV5-6	TRBJ2-1	TRBD2	CASSLNGALAGEYNEQFF	TGTGCCAGCAGCTTGAACGGGGCCCTAGCGGGAGAGTACAATGAGCAGTTCTTC
once	TRBV10-3	TRBJ2-7	-	CATSGGDYEQYF	TGTGCCACCTCAGGGGGGGATTACGAGCAGTACTTC
few	TRBV5-4	TRBJ1-1	-	CASSLKGEVGTEAFF	TGTGCCAGCAGCTTGAAAGGGGAGGTAGGCACTGAAGCTTTCTTT
-	TRBV6-6	TRBJ2-7	-	CASSYGQTYEQYF	TGTGCCAGCAGTTACGGGCAAACCTACGAGCAGTACTTC
medium-sized	TRBV2	TRBJ1-1	TRBD1	CARTGQTLNTEAFF	TGTGCCAGAACGGGACAGACCCTGAACACTGAAGCTTTCTTT
-	TRBV28	TRBJ1-6	-	CASSPVKGGSYNSPLHF	TGTGCCAGCAGTCCAGTTAAGGGCGGCTCCTATAATTCACCCCTCCACTTT
-	TRBV2	TRBJ1-2	-	CASSSPGSHSNYGYTF	TGTGCCAGCAGCAGCCCGGGGAGTCACTCTAACTATGGCTACACCTTC
few	TRBV4-3	TRBJ2-1	TRBD2	CASSHITGTSGDNEQFF	TGCGCCAGCAGCCACATAACCGGGACTAGCGGGGACAATGAGCAGTTCTTC
-	TRBV19	TRBJ2-1	-	CASRTEGGETHNEQFF	TGTGCCAGTAGGACCGAGGGGGGGGAAACACACAATGAGCAGTTCTTC
-	TRBV7-2	TRBJ2-2	-	CASRFGIEGTGELFF	TGTGCCAGCAGGTTCGGTATAGAGGGGACCGGGGAGCTGTTTTTT
-	TRBV5-1	TRBJ2-5	TRBD1	CASSIGQGQETQYF	TGCGCCAGCAGCATAGGACAGGGGCAAGAGACCCAGTACTTC
-	TRBV5-1	TRBJ1-6	-	CASSFTRGSSPLHF	TGCGCCAGCAGCTTCACGAGGGGGAGTTCACCCCTCCACTTT
-	TRBV18	TRBJ1-6	-	CASSPLESQGNSPLHF	TGTGCCAGCTCACCACTTGAGTCGCAGGGGAATTCACCCCTCCACTTT
-	TRBV7-2	TRBJ1-2	-	CASSLNPPPYPGLKGYTF	TGTGCCAGCAGCCTCAACCCTCCCCCATATCCAGGGTTAAAAGGATACACCTTC
-	TRBV11-2	TRBJ2-3	-	CASSLDSGTDTQYF	TGTGCCAGCAGCTTAGACAGTGGCACAGATACGCAGTATTTT
-	TRBV6-6	TRBJ1-2	TRBD1	CASSTGQGASNYGYTF	TGTGCCAGCAGTACGGGACAGGGGGCGAGTAACTATGGCTACACCTTC
-	TRBV6-5	TRBJ2-3	-	CAISPDSDTQYF	TGTGCCATCAGCCCAGATTCAGATACGCAGTATTTT
-	TRBV30	TRBJ1-5	-	CAWSPAVGNQPQHF	TGTGCCTGGAGCCCAGCGGTCGGCAATCAGCCCCAGCATTTT